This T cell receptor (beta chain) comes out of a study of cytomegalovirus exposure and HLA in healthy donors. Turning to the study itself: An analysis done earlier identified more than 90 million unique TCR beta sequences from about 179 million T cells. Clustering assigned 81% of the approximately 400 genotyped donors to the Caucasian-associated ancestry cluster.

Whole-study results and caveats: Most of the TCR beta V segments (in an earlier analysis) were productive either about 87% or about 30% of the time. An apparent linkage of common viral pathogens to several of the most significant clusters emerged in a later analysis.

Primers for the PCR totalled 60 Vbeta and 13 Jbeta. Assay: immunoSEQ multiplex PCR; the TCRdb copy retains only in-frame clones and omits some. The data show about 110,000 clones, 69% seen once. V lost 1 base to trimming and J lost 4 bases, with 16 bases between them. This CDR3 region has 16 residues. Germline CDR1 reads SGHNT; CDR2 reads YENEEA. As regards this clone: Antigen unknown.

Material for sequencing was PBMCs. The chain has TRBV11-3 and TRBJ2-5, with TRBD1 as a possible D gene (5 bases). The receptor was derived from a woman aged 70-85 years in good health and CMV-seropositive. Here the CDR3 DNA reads TGTGCCAGCAGCTTAGGTATTACAAGGGGATCAGAGACCCAGTACTTC. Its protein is CASSLGITRGSETQYF.